A selection of T cell receptor beta chains follows, all from one sample in a study of low-dose radiotherapy and immunotherapy resistance in tumors. In TCRdb, the reads were re-called with MiXCR into one record per CDR3 protein. The data show around 84,000 distinct CDR3 sequences, less than 20% seen once. The input for sequencing was PBMCs, taken after low-dose radiotherapy plus immunotherapy. These TCRs come from a male donor with prostate cancer. CDR3s include the opening cysteine and the closing phenylalanine or tryptophan. D genes are given only for firm matches. A clone size is listed for some rows: how often the clone was seen (once, few, many), or a class if it is expanded.

>TRBV6-2/TRBV6-3|TRBD2|many|TRBJ2-1
TGTGCCAGCACGGCTAGCGGGAGTGTTGACAATGAGCAGTTCTTC
CASTASGSVDNEQFF
>TRBV5-1|TRBD1|many|TRBJ2-1
TGCGCCAGCAGCCCCGGACAGGGGTACAATGAGCAGTTCTTC
CASSPGQGYNEQFF
>TRBV5-1|.|many|TRBJ2-5
TGCGCCAGCAGCTTGGCCCCAGGGGAGGAGACCCAGTACTTC
CASSLAPGEETQYF
>TRBV5-1|.|many|TRBJ2-1
TGCGCCAGCTCGGACTCGGGGAATGAGCAGTTCTTC
CASSDSGNEQFF
>TRBV20-1|TRBD2|many|TRBJ2-3
TGCAGTGCACCGCCTCTAGCGGCTTCTAGCACAGATACGCAGTATTTT
CSAPPLAASSTDTQYF
>TRBV11-2|TRBD1|many|TRBJ1-1
TGTGCCAGCAGCTTAGACCGGGACAGGGGAGAAGCTTTCTTT
CASSLDRDRGEAFF
>TRBV7-2|.|many|TRBJ2-5
TGTGCCAGCAGCTTCGGGCCGGAGACCCAGTACTTC
CASSFGPETQYF
>TRBV12-3/TRBV12-4|.|many|TRBJ1-1
TGTGCCAGCAGTTTCAATTCTTTTTCCTCTGAAGCTTTCTTT
CASSFNSFSSEAFF
>TRBV18|TRBD1|many|TRBJ2-1
TGTGCCAGCTCACCGGGACAGGGAGTCAATGAGCAGTTCTTC
CASSPGQGVNEQFF
>TRBV3-1|.|many|TRBJ2-2
TGTGCCAGCAGCCAAGGGGGATATGGGACCGGGACCACCGGGGAGCTGTTTTTT
CASSQGGYGTGTTGELFF
>TRBV27|.|many|TRBJ2-1
TGTGCCACCACGGGATCTTCGGGCTACAATGAGCAGTTCTTC
CATTGSSGYNEQFF
>TRBV12-3/TRBV12-4|.|many|TRBJ2-3
TGTGCCAGCAGGCCCCTGGGGGGTCGGGAGCCGGGGGAAGATACGCAGTATTTT
CASRPLGGREPGEDTQYF
>TRBV18|TRBD1|many|TRBJ2-1
TGTGCCAGCTCGGTCGACAGGGTAGACAATGAGCAGTTCTTC
CASSVDRVDNEQFF
>TRBV7-2|TRBD2|many|TRBJ2-5
TGTGCCAGCAGCTTCCAGACTAGCCTAAGGGAGACCCAGTACTTC
CASSFQTSLRETQYF
>TRBV27|.|many|TRBJ1-2
TGTGCCAGCAGCCCATTGGGGGCAGGGAGAGACTATGGCTACACCTTC
CASSPLGAGRDYGYTF
>TRBV20-1|.|.|TRBJ2-3
TGCAGTGCTTACGGCGCTAGCGCACCCACAGATACGCAGTATTTT
CSAYGASAPTDTQYF
>TRBV7-2|TRBD1|many|TRBJ1-5
TGTGCCAGCAGCTTAGGGGACAGCTCATATAGCAATCAGCCCCAGCATTTT
CASSLGDSSYSNQPQHF
>TRBV28|TRBD1|many|TRBJ1-1
TGTGCCAGCAGTTTCCCGGGACAGGGGAACACTGAAGCTTTCTTT
CASSFPGQGNTEAFF
>TRBV28|.|many|TRBJ1-1
TGTGCCAGCAATCAGGGGTGGACTGAAGCTTTCTTT
CASNQGWTEAFF
>TRBV29-1|.|many|TRBJ2-7
TGCAGCGTAGTAGCGAGCCGAGCTTACGAGCAGTACTTC
CSVVASRAYEQYF
>TRBV29-1|TRBD2|many|TRBJ2-5
TGCAGCGTGGGTACTAGCGTGGAGACCCAGTACTTC
CSVGTSVETQYF
>TRBV5-4|TRBD1|many|TRBJ2-7
TGTGCCAGCAGCTTAGCAGGGGGCGACGAGCAGTACTTC
CASSLAGGDEQYF
>TRBV29-1|.|few|TRBJ2-1
TGCAGCGGTAGCTTCGATGAGCAGTTCTTC
CSGSFDEQFF
>TRBV10-3|.|many|TRBJ2-5
TGTGCCATCAGTGACCTCAGGGGTTTGCGGGAGACCCAGTACTTC
CAISDLRGLRETQYF
>TRBV28|TRBD2|many|TRBJ2-1
TGTGCCAGCAGTTCCCTAGCGGGGAGCTCCTACAATGAGCAGTTCTTC
CASSSLAGSSYNEQFF
>TRBV4-1|.|many|TRBJ1-1
TGCGCCAGCAGCCCGACTCAACTGAGGGGCGTAACTGAAGCTTTCTTT
CASSPTQLRGVTEAFF
>TRBV3-1|TRBD2|many|TRBJ2-1
TGTGCCAGCAGCCAAGCGGGACTAGCGGGAGAGCAGTTCTTC
CASSQAGLAGEQFF
>TRBV4-2|TRBD2|many|TRBJ2-1
TGTGCCAGCAGCCAAGATGGCGGGAGCTCCTACAATGAGCAGTTCTTC
CASSQDGGSSYNEQFF
>TRBV28|TRBD2|many|TRBJ2-7
TGTGCCAGCAGTCAAGTTCTTGGGACTAGCGTGTACGAGCAGTACTTC
CASSQVLGTSVYEQYF
>TRBV14|.|many|TRBJ2-7
TGTGCCAGCAGCCAAATCCACGAGCAGTACTTC
CASSQIHEQYF
>TRBV19|.|many|TRBJ2-7
TGTGCCAGTATGCCGACCGTGGGTAACGAGCAGTACTTC
CASMPTVGNEQYF
>TRBV9|.|many|TRBJ2-3
TGTGCCAGCAGCCTTTCAACTGAGTGGGGTAGCACAGATACGCAGTATTTT
CASSLSTEWGSTDTQYF
>TRBV5-6|TRBD1|many|TRBJ2-2
TGTGCCAGCAGCTACCCGGGACAGGGGGTAACCGGGGAGCTGTTTTTT
CASSYPGQGVTGELFF
>TRBV7-9|.|many|TRBJ2-3
TGTGCCAGCAGCCGCCCCCCGGGTACGCAGTATTTT
CASSRPPGTQYF
>TRBV6-2/TRBV6-3|.|many|TRBJ2-7
TGTGCCAGCAGTTACTCGTCCGATTACGAGCAGTACTTC
CASSYSSDYEQYF
>TRBV7-2|.|many|TRBJ2-3
TGTGCCAGCGGTAGCGGACATACGCAGTATTTT
CASGSGHTQYF
>TRBV20-1|TRBD2|many|TRBJ2-1
TGCAGTGCTAGAGATCCGGGTGGTAGGAAATCTAGCGGGAGGGGCTCCTACAATGAGCAGTTCTTC
CSARDPGGRKSSGRGSYNEQFF
>TRBV3-1|.|many|TRBJ2-1
TGTGCCAGCAGCCTTTCCCGCGGTGAGCAGTTCTTC
CASSLSRGEQFF
>TRBV30|.|few|TRBJ2-5
TGTGCCTGGAGTAGGTCCGGACATATTCAAGAGACCCAGTACTTC
CAWSRSGHIQETQYF
>TRBV5-1|TRBD1|many|TRBJ2-1
TGCGCCAGCAGCTCAAACGTCCCGGGACAGGGGTATGTCCATGAGCAGTTCTTC
CASSSNVPGQGYVHEQFF
>TRBV7-2|.|many|TRBJ2-5
TGTGCCAGCAGCCGCGGCGAGGCAGAGACCCAGTACTTC
CASSRGEAETQYF
>TRBV7-9|TRBD1|many|TRBJ2-4
TGTGCCAGCAACCCTCTTCAGGGGGAGTTGACCAAAAACATTCAGTACTTC
CASNPLQGELTKNIQYF
>TRBV20-1|.|many|TRBJ2-2
TGCAGTGCTAGAGATCTGGGACGGCGGAAGAACACCGGGGAGCTGTTTTTT
CSARDLGRRKNTGELFF
>TRBV4-1|TRBD2|many|TRBJ2-7
TGCGCCAGCAGCCAAGACGAGGGCGAGCGGGAGGGCAACGACGAGCAGTACTTC
CASSQDEGEREGNDEQYF